The rows below give T cell receptor beta chains drawn from one sample of a study of blood T cell repertoires in COVID-19. The method was immunoSEQ multiplex PCR; TCRdb's version includes in-frame clones alone and lacks a portion of them. The repertoire includes fewer than 110,000 clones, around 92% of them detected once, and approximately 5.4% sits in the top ten. Sequenced material: peripheral blood. These receptors all come from a man in his fifties or sixties with active COVID-19. The conserved cysteine and the conserved F or W are not part of the CDR3 here. A D gene is named only where the DNA matches it firmly.

J: TRBJ1-5
D: NA
V: TRBV6-5
CDR3: ASSRTFDSNQPQH

J: TRBJ1-1
D: TRBD1
V: TRBV6-5
CDR3: ASKYSTGGVEAF

J: TRBJ2-1
D: NA
V: TRBV5-1
CDR3: ASSLVPPTNYNEQF

J: TRBJ1-5
D: NA
V: TRBV6-1
CDR3: ASSERRDQPQH

J: TRBJ1-2
D: NA
V: TRBV28
CDR3: ASRLYLTGSNYGYT

J: TRBJ1-5
D: TRBD1
V: TRBV28
CDR3: ASSFWTGGSNQPQH

J: TRBJ1-2
D: TRBD1
V: TRBV28
CDR3: ASSLVQGGTNYGYT

J: TRBJ2-2
D: TRBD1
V: TRBV27
CDR3: ASRPGAGGYTGELF

J: TRBJ2-7
D: NA
V: TRBV27
CDR3: ASRNPMGGEQY

J: TRBJ2-7
D: TRBD2
V: TRBV5-8
CDR3: ASSLVLAGGSLYEQY

J: TRBJ2-6
D: TRBD1
V: TRBV7-9
CDR3: ANVGAGGAGANVLT

J: TRBJ2-7
D: TRBD1
V: TRBV20-1
CDR3: SASPPPRGLLNEQY

J: TRBJ2-7
D: TRBD1
V: TRBV7-7
CDR3: ASSRWDRGLGEQY

J: TRBJ1-1
D: NA
V: TRBV28
CDR3: ASSLWRIRNTEAF

J: TRBJ2-2
D: NA
V: TRBV25-1
CDR3: ASSEYNQGYTGELF

J: TRBJ1-1
D: NA
V: TRBV5-6
CDR3: ASRRTGEAF

J: TRBJ1-3
D: NA
V: TRBV7-8
CDR3: ASSLSRAGNTIY

J: TRBJ2-2
D: TRBD1
V: TRBV7-9
CDR3: ASSPGQGTTGELF

J: TRBJ2-7
D: TRBD2
V: TRBV6-6
CDR3: ASSYFGTSGTYEQY

J: TRBJ2-1
D: TRBD2
V: TRBV3-1/TRBV3-2
CDR3: ASSLSGGRYNEQF

J: TRBJ2-1
D: TRBD2
V: TRBV9
CDR3: ASSVGLAGAVRYNEQF

J: TRBJ1-2
D: NA
V: TRBV27
CDR3: ASSLAGEGYGYT

J: TRBJ1-2
D: NA
V: TRBV2
CDR3: ASSGGELIYGYT

J: TRBJ1-1
D: NA
V: TRBV10-2
CDR3: ASSAELMGRGDTEAF

J: TRBJ1-6
D: NA
V: TRBV2
CDR3: ATRGSYNSPLH

J: TRBJ1-1
D: NA
V: TRBV30
CDR3: AWRPGGITEAF